Presented here are 15 T cell receptor beta chains from one specimen sequenced in a study of T cells in Graves' hyperthyroidism and ophthalmopathy. Amplification of TCR beta CDR3 regions was performed using RNA transcripts as template. TCR CDR3 regions were first amplified by RT-PCR with HTBI primers. Each CDR3 protein gets one entry after TCRdb re-called the multiplex PCR reads with MiXCR. Of 550,000 to 800,000 distinct CDR3 sequences in the sample, approximately 15% were seen once. The sample taken for sequencing was blood. The receptors were gathered from a man between 45 and 60 years old with Graves' hyperthyroidism.

This clonotype was detected many times. The chain combines TRBV2 with TRBJ1-5; tentative D call: TRBD1 (5 bases). V was shortened by 3 bases and J by 4 bases, with 10 bases between the two germline ends. Germline V lookup: CDR1 SNHLY, CDR2 FYNNEI. This CDR3 region has 14 residues. CDR3 sequence (DNA): TGTGCCAGCAGTGAGAGGGGCAGAAATCAGCCCCAGCATTTT. Protein: CASSERGRNQPQHF.

This clonotype was counted many times. The chain couples TRBV6-1 to TRBJ1-2, with D perhaps TRBD1 (5 bases). CDR1 is MNHNS, CDR2 SASEGT, per germline. The V end lost 5 bases, the J end lost 1 base, and 14 bases lay between the germline ends. CDR3 size: 15 residues. CDR3 region: CASSLGEGSNYGYTF. DNA for the CDR3: TGTGCCAGCAGTCTAGGGGAGGGCAGTAACTATGGCTACACCTTC.

The genes are TRBV20-1 and TRBJ1-5; 9 bases are shared with TRBD1. The CDR3 is 15 amino acids. V lost 6 bases, J lost 1 base, and 7 bases stayed unmatched. In germline, CDR1 is DFQATT, CDR2 SNEGSKA (reference sequence). This CDR3 is CSAHTGTGSNQPQHF. The CDR3 DNA follows: TGCAGTGCCCATACCGGGACAGGGAGCAATCAGCCCCAGCATTTT.

This clonotype came up many times. The rearrangement joins TRBV28 to TRBJ2-2; D gene unclear. From germline, CDR1 is MDHEN and CDR2 SYDVKM. Trimming shortened V by 5 bases and J by 0 bases, and 13 bases separated the two germline ends. This CDR3 has 16 amino acids. Here the CDR3 DNA reads TGTGCCAGCAGTCCGACGGTCCTCGCGAACACCGGGGAGCTGTTTTTT. Translating gives CASSPTVLANTGELFF.

This clonotype was observed a few times. The chain combines TRBV7-9 with TRBJ2-7; D perhaps matches TRBD1 (6 bases). The germline V gene encodes CDR1 SEHNR and CDR2 FQNEAQ (reference sequence). V was shortened by 4 bases and J by 2 bases, with 12 bases between the two germline ends. The CDR3 totals 14 residues. The CDR3: CASSSRTETYEQYF. The CDR3 region has the DNA TGTGCCAGCAGCTCTCGGACAGAAACCTACGAGCAGTACTTC.

This clonotype was seen many times. The V call is TRBV20-1, the J call TRBJ2-7; TRBD2 agrees at 8 bases. The ends lost 2 bases at V and 3 bases at J; junction bases unmatched: 6. CDR1 DFQATT and CDR2 SNEGSKA come from the germline V gene (reference sequence). The CDR3 has 14 residues. The CDR3 DNA sequence: TGCAGTGCTAGAAGGGCGGGAGGATTCTACGAGCAGTACTTC. Translating gives CSARRAGGFYEQYF.

The CDR3 sequence: CSAQTGTSGTYEQYF. As DNA, the CDR3 is TGCAGTGCCCAAACCGGGACTAGCGGCACCTACGAGCAGTACTTC. This chain links TRBV20-1 with TRBJ2-7; 11 nucleotides match TRBD2. Losses at the gene ends were 6 bases for V and 2 bases for J; bases not matched to a gene: 9. Per the germline V gene, CDR1 is DFQATT and CDR2 is SNEGSKA (reference sequence). The CDR3 totals 15 residues.

The chain links TRBV5-4 to TRBJ2-1; D unresolved. Germline V gene lookup returns CDR1 SGHNT and CDR2 YYREEE (reference sequence). V dropped 3 bases and J dropped 6 bases, with 13 bases sitting between them. The CDR3 extends over 14 amino acids. The CDR3 coding sequence is TGTGCCAGCAGCTCGGAACGCGTTTTCAATGAGCAGTTCTTC. Protein product: CASSSERVFNEQFF.

Note on this clonotype: This may stem from a read error, because a much larger clone lies one nucleotide away. The chain carries TRBV27 and TRBJ2-1; 9 nucleotides line up with TRBD2. CDR3 length equals 16 residues. V lost 3 bases and J lost 5; bases outside the gene matches: 8. CDR1 is MNHEY and CDR2 is SMNVEV in the germline V gene (reference sequence). The CDR3 sequence: CASSFYSGSGNNEQFF. In nucleotides, the CDR3 is TGTGCCAGCAGTTTTTATAGCGGGAGTGGGAACAATGAGCAGTTCTTC.

This clonotype was seen repeatedly, ten times or more. The chain carries TRBV7-9 and TRBJ2-5; D gene ambiguous. Trimming took off 9 bases at V and 5 bases at J, with 22 bases between the two ends. Germline V CDR1 and CDR2: SEHNR, FQNEAQ (reference sequence). This CDR3 has 15 residues. The CDR3 DNA follows: TGTGCCAGTCGCCCGGCTAGACCCGGAGCGGAGACCCAGTACTTC. It is translated as CASRPARPGAETQYF.

The CDR3 DNA is TGTGCCTGGAGTGTGACTTGGACAGCGAACACTGAAGCTTTCTTT. Its protein product is CAWSVTWTANTEAFF. The J gene is TRBJ1-1, the V gene TRBV30; weak D call: TRBD1 (6 bases). Germline V lookup: CDR1 GTSNPN, CDR2 SVGIG (reference sequence). Trimming shortened V by 0 bases and J by 1 base, and 12 bases separated the two germline ends. This CDR3 has 15 residues.

As to this clonotype: A much larger clone sits a single nucleotide away, making a read error possible. The rearrangement uses TRBV29-1 and TRBJ2-1; a weak D match, TRBD2 (5 bases). Trimming shortened V by 5 bases and J by 0 bases, and 20 bases separated the two germline ends. From germline, CDR1 is SQVTM and CDR2 ANQGSEA. CDR3 length equals 17 residues. CDR3: CSVKIRASWSSYNEQFF. CDR3 coding DNA: TGCAGCGTTAAAATACGGGCTAGCTGGAGCTCCTACAATGAGCAGTTCTTC.

This rearrangement joins TRBV27 to TRBJ1-4; 8 bases fit TRBD1. The germline CDR1 and CDR2 sequences are MNHEY and SMNVEV (reference sequence). CDR3 length: 17 amino acids. V gave up 1 base and J gave up 0 bases; unmatched junction bases: 4. CDR3 sequence reads: CASSLYQGATTNEKLFF. The CDR3 DNA reads as TGTGCCAGCAGTTTATATCAGGGGGCGACAACTAATGAAAAACTGTTTTTT.

The V gene is TRBV20-1, the J gene TRBJ2-3; D call uncertain. CDR1 and CDR2 (germline): DFQATT, SNEGSKA (reference sequence). The CDR3 spans 14 residues. Trimming stripped 1 base from V and 1 base from J, with 9 bases between. The CDR3 loop reads CSARVALGTDTQYF. CDR3 sequence (DNA): TGCAGTGCTAGAGTGGCACTTGGCACAGATACGCAGTATTTT.

The V and J genes are TRBV15 and TRBJ2-1, with 13 bases identical to TRBD2. Germline V gives CDR1 LNHNV, CDR2 YYDKDF (reference sequence). There are 15 residues in the CDR3. Trimming took 5 bases from V and 8 from J; bases not matched to a gene: 6. The DNA of the CDR3 is TGTGCCACCAGCGGGGGACTAGCGGGATTGGATGAGCAGTTCTTC. Translating gives CATSGGLAGLDEQFF.